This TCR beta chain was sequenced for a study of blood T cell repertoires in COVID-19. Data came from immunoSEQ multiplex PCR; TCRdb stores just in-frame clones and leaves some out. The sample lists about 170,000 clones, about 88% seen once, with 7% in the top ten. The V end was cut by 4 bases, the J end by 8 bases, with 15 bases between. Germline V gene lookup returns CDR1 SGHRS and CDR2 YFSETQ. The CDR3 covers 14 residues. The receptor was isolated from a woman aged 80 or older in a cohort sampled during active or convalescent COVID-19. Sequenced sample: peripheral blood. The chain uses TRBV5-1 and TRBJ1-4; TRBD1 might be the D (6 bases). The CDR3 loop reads CASSPLSGQEKLFF. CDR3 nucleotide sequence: TGCGCCAGCAGCCCCCTCAGCGGACAGGAAAAACTGTTTTTT.